What follows is one T cell receptor (beta chain) and its context. This sample stems from a study of blood T cell repertoires in COVID-19. As handled by the study authors: Amplification with reference gene primers provided the estimates of nucleated cell counts. TCRdb's copy holds only in-frame clones and misses some; the assay was immunoSEQ multiplex PCR. Clone size and V and J calls were adopted from that table, with D and trimming inferred from the DNA. The sample lists approximately 100,000 clones, about 80% occurring once. Looked up from germline, CDR1 is LGHDT and CDR2 is YNNKEL (reference sequence). The CDR3 totals 13 residues. With 0 bases removed from V and 5 bases from J, the gap between germline ends came to 7 bases.

The chain is built from TRBV3-1 (or the pseudogene TRBV3-2) and TRBJ1-1, with D uncertain. The sample comprised peripheral blood. This clonotype was sampled from a woman over 75 with active or convalescent COVID-19. CDR3 in amino acids: CASSQERVTEAFF. Here the CDR3 DNA reads TGTGCCAGCAGCCAAGAGCGCGTTACTGAAGCTTTCTTT.